A single sample gave rise to the 31 T cell receptor beta chains below, sequenced in a study of blood T cell repertoires in COVID-19. TCRdb keeps only in-frame clones here, not all; method: immunoSEQ multiplex PCR. The sample yields a few hundred thousand clones, over 75% seen once. The source material was peripheral blood. The receptors stem from a woman aged 45-65 years who had recovered from COVID-19.

This clone was observed once. The chain employs TRBV7-8 and TRBJ1-6; D may be TRBD1 (5 bases). The germline gives CDR1 SGHVS, CDR2 FQNEAQ. V was trimmed by 3 bases and J by 15 bases, leaving 21 bases between them. The CDR3 covers 15 residues. The CDR3 DNA reads TGTGCCAGCAGCTTTCAACCAGGAGGGACCCCCGGCCTCCACTTT. Its translation is CASSFQPGGTPGLHF.

This rearrangement joins TRBV3-1 (or the pseudogene TRBV3-2) to TRBJ2-1; 10 bases fit TRBD1. The germline gives CDR1 LGHDT, CDR2 YNNKEL (reference sequence). The CDR3 runs 17 residues. V lost 4 bases and J lost 4; bases outside the gene matches: 10. DNA for the CDR3: TGTGCCAGCAGCCGGGCTGACAGGGGGCTTTCATACAATGAGCAGTTCTTC. Its translation is CASSRADRGLSYNEQFF.

V is TRBV12-3 or TRBV12-4 and J is TRBJ1-2; D may be TRBD1 (6 bases). V was clipped by 3 bases and J by 6 bases, with 11 bases between them. CDR3 length: 13 residues. CDR3 DNA: TGTGCCAGCAGTTTCCAAGGGACAAATGGCTACACCTTC. The encoded protein is CASSFQGTNGYTF.

The chain uses TRBV7-2 and TRBJ2-1; 11 bases align to TRBD2. V dropped 6 bases and J dropped 10; count of bases not matched to a gene: 8. Germline V gene sequence: CDR1 SGHTA, CDR2 FQGNSA. The CDR3 extends over 14 amino acids. The CDR3 loop is CASSTGLADREQFF. The CDR3 DNA reads TGTGCCAGCAGTACGGGACTAGCGGACAGGGAGCAGTTCTTC.

The genes are TRBV7-9 and TRBJ2-7, with 9 bases identical to TRBD1. The CDR3 has 12 residues. V shed 10 bases, J shed 7 bases, and the junction held 8 bases outside the gene matches. Germline lookup yields CDR1 SEHNR and CDR2 FQNEAQ (reference sequence). The CDR3 nucleotides are TGTGCCACCACCGGGACAGGGAGGGAGCAGTACTTC. It specifies CATTGTGREQYF.

On this clone itself: Sequence at one end of the junction differs from germline and may be a read error. V usage is TRBV28 and J usage is TRBJ2-7, with 9 bases matching TRBD1. The CDR3 spans 14 residues. Per the germline V gene, CDR1 is MDHEN and CDR2 is SYDVKM. CDR3 sequence: CASTLPGQGNEQYF. Written as DNA, the CDR3 is TGTGCCAGCACTTTACCGGGACAGGGTAACGAGCAGTACTTC. The full variable domain, its missing parts supplied by reference TRBV28 and TRBJ2-7, is DVKVTQSSRYLVKRTGEKVFLECVQDMDHENMFWYRQDPGLGLRLIYFSYDVKMKEKGDIPEGYSVSREKKERFSLILESASTNQTSMYLCASTLPGQGNEQYFGPGTRLTVT.

The chain is built from TRBV11-2 and TRBJ1-5; no definite D call. This CDR3 has 13 residues. V lost 0 bases, J lost 4 bases, and 4 bases lay in between. CDR1 is SGHAT and CDR2 is FQNNGV in the germline V gene. In DNA form, the CDR3 reads TGTGCCAGCAGCTTAGAATCGAATCAGCCCCAGCATTTT. It yields the protein CASSLESNQPQHF.

In DNA form, the CDR3 reads TGTGCCAGCAGTCCATCGGGAAGGCGGGATTCACCCCTCCACTTT. It codes for CASSPSGRRDSPLHF. The chain employs TRBV6-5 and TRBJ1-6; no firm D call. Between the trimmed V and J ends, which lost 5 bases and 8 bases, there was a span of 16 bases. CDR3 length equals 15 residues. Germline lookup yields CDR1 MNHEY and CDR2 SVGAGI.

The J gene is TRBJ2-3, the V gene TRBV9; 14 bases agree with TRBD2. V was pared by 2 bases and J by 3 bases, with 5 bases of the junction left unmatched. This CDR3 comprises 17 residues. Germline loops: CDR1 SGDLS, CDR2 YYNGEE. The CDR3 nucleotides are TGTGCCAGCAGCGTGGGGACTAGCGGGAGTATGACAGATACGCAGTATTTT. Amino acids: CASSVGTSGSMTDTQYF.

V gene TRBV7-8 combines with J gene TRBJ1-2; 9 bases agree with TRBD1. CDR1 is SGHVS and CDR2 is FQNEAQ in the germline V gene. With 2 bases clipped from V and 5 bases from J, the junction kept 3 bases outside the gene matches. The CDR3 length is 14 residues. The CDR3 here is CASSLTGQGYGYTF. The CDR3 bases are TGTGCCAGCAGCTTAACCGGACAGGGGTATGGCTACACCTTC.

The CDR3 is CASSFGLAGGTDTQYF. CDR3 DNA: TGTGCCAGCAGTTTCGGACTAGCGGGAGGAACAGATACGCAGTATTTT. This chain joins TRBV27 and TRBJ2-3; TRBD2 matches at 14 bases. Trimming took 3 bases from V and 3 from J; bases not matched to a gene: 2. Germline lookup yields CDR1 MNHEY and CDR2 SMNVEV (reference sequence). The CDR3 contains 16 residues.

This chain connects TRBV28 to TRBJ2-2; D unclear. V lost 2 bases, J lost 0 bases, and 4 bases lay in between. The CDR3 runs 14 residues. Germline lookup yields CDR1 MDHEN and CDR2 SYDVKM. The CDR3: CASSLGANTGELFF. The CDR3 DNA reads as TGTGCCAGCAGTTTAGGAGCGAACACCGGGGAGCTGTTTTTT.

The V gene is TRBV27, the J gene TRBJ2-5; D is perhaps TRBD2 (5 bases). There are 13 residues in the CDR3. Germline values: CDR1 MNHEY, CDR2 SMNVEV (reference sequence). V lost 4 bases, J lost 5 bases, and 11 bases lay in between. The CDR3 DNA reads as TGTGCCAGCAGTTGGTCGGGAAGGGAGACCCAGTACTTC. This codes for CASSWSGRETQYF.

The gene calls are TRBV12-3 or TRBV12-4 and TRBJ2-5; D is undetermined. The CDR3 loop spans 11 amino acids. V lost 5 bases, J lost 2 bases, and 3 bases lay in between. This CDR3 is CASSPQETQYF. In DNA, the CDR3 is TGTGCCAGCAGTCCTCAAGAGACCCAGTACTTC.

The chain is built from TRBV28 and TRBJ2-7, with D perhaps matching TRBD2 (5 bases). The CDR3 is 14 amino acids. V was clipped by 7 bases and J by 3 bases, with 16 bases between them. Germline values: CDR1 MDHEN, CDR2 SYDVKM. The CDR3 spells CASIPTGDNYEQYF. For the CDR3, the DNA is TGTGCCAGCATCCCCACCGGGGATAACTACGAGCAGTACTTC.

This clone appeared a single time. The chain uses TRBV6-5 and TRBJ2-3; 8 bases are a match to TRBD2. Per germline, CDR1 MNHEY and CDR2 SVGAGI. Trimming took 7 bases from V and 3 from J; bases not matched to a gene: 9. This CDR3 spans 15 amino acids. CDR3 in DNA: TGTGCCAGCACGCGCGCCAGCGGGAGAACAGATACGCAGTATTTT. It encodes CASTRASGRTDTQYF.

The V gene is TRBV4-3, the J gene TRBJ1-1; D is perhaps TRBD1 (6 bases). The CDR3 runs to 13 residues. Germline V lookup: CDR1 LGHNA, CDR2 YSLEER. With 0 bases removed from V and 10 bases from J, the gap between germline ends came to 12 bases. The CDR3 region is CASSQDETGGAFF. The CDR3 coding sequence is TGCGCCAGCAGCCAAGATGAGACAGGCGGAGCTTTCTTT.

Points on this clone: One junction end disagrees with the germline gene, perhaps due to a read error. The chain is built from TRBV7-7 and TRBJ2-3; the match to TRBD2 covers 9 bases. The CDR3 has 16 amino acids. Germline V lookup: CDR1 SSHAT, CDR2 FNYEAQ (reference sequence). CDR3 bases: TGTGCTAGCAGCCCCGGACTTAGCGGGAGTACAGATACGCAGTATTTT. It codes for CASSPGLSGSTDTQYF.

The chain recombines TRBV7-8 with TRBJ1-5, with 7 bases identical to TRBD1. The CDR3 covers 15 residues. Germline assignment: CDR1 SGHVS and CDR2 FQNEAQ. With V trimmed by 1 base and J by 3 bases, 3 bases remained unmatched. For the CDR3, the DNA is TGTGCCAGCAGCTTAGGACAGGGCCTCAATCAGCCCCAGCATTTT. Protein: CASSLGQGLNQPQHF.

The chain couples TRBV18 to TRBJ1-1; TRBD1 might be the D (6 bases). The CDR3 consists of 14 residues. The germline CDR1 and CDR2 sequences are KGHSH and LQKENI. V was clipped by 3 bases and J by 2 bases, with 10 bases between them. The CDR3 sequence is CASSPGTTNTEAFF. CDR3 nucleotides: TGTGCCAGCTCACCCGGGACAACTAACACTGAAGCTTTCTTT.

The chain employs TRBV9 and TRBJ2-5; D is possibly TRBD2 (5 bases). This CDR3 comprises 16 residues. The germline V gene encodes CDR1 SGDLS and CDR2 YYNGEE. The V and J ends lost 1 base and 1 base respectively, with 14 bases between them. CDR3 sequence (DNA): TGTGCCAGCAGCGTATCCCCTGGGAGAACCCAAGAGACCCAGTACTTC. Protein sequence: CASSVSPGRTQETQYF.

In regard to this clone: This sample also contains other DNA sequences that code for the same CDR3. The CDR3 spells CASSPRSRGRGGELFF. The DNA for the CDR3 is TGTGCCAGCAGCCCCAGGTCCCGGGGGAGAGGCGGGGAGCTGTTTTTT. The gene calls are TRBV7-3 and TRBJ2-2; TRBD2 is a possible D gene (6 bases). Between the trimmed V and J ends, which lost 5 bases and 7 bases, there was a span of 20 bases. CDR1 and CDR2 (germline): SGHTA, FQGTGA. The CDR3 covers 16 residues.

This rearrangement joins TRBV27 to TRBJ2-1; D is unclear. Germline CDR1 and CDR2: MNHEY and SMNVEV (reference sequence). V lost 4 bases and J lost 0, with 10 bases in between. The CDR3 consists of 15 residues. The CDR3 nucleotides read TGTGCCAGCAGTTACGACATGAGCTCCTACAATGAGCAGTTCTTC. Amino acid sequence: CASSYDMSSYNEQFF.

The genes are TRBV2 and TRBJ2-7; tentative D call: TRBD1 (6 bases). The CDR3 totals 15 residues. Germline V lookup: CDR1 SNHLY, CDR2 FYNNEI. The V end was cut by 5 bases, the J end by 3 bases, with 17 bases between. CDR3 DNA: TGTGCCAGCAGTCTCGGTCCGGGACAAGTCTACGAGCAGTACTTC. Its translation: CASSLGPGQVYEQYF.

J is TRBJ2-1 and V is TRBV20-1; 8 bases fit TRBD2. Germline lookup yields CDR1 DFQATT and CDR2 SNEGSKA (reference sequence). Germline trimming cut 3 bases from V and 2 bases from J; bases unmatched to any gene: 6. This CDR3 region has 15 residues. CDR3 residues: CSASRLAQAYNEQFF. CDR3 nucleotides: TGCAGTGCTAGTAGACTAGCGCAAGCCTACAATGAGCAGTTCTTC.

The chain joins TRBV11-3 to TRBJ2-5; 8 bases line up with TRBD1. In germline, CDR1 is SGHNT, CDR2 YENEEA. The V segment lost 5 bases and the J segment 10 bases; nucleotides outside the gene matches: 12. CDR3 size: 14 residues. The CDR3 protein is CASSQGQGGGDQYF. As DNA, the CDR3 is TGTGCCAGCAGCCAAGGACAGGGTGGGGGTGACCAGTACTTC.

The chain is built from TRBV29-1 and TRBJ2-5; D remains ambiguous. Trimming shortened V by 8 bases and J by 5 bases, and 15 bases separated the two germline ends. CDR1 and CDR2 (germline): SQVTM, ANQGSEA. This CDR3 contains 12 residues. The CDR3 nucleotides read TGCAGCCTACAGACCGATGGTGAGACCCAGTACTTC. It translates to CSLQTDGETQYF.

In its sample, this clone was seen once. The genes are TRBV30 and TRBJ1-2, with D hard to call. This CDR3 has 12 residues. Trimming stripped 0 bases from V and 8 bases from J, with 10 bases between. Germline CDR1 is GTSNPN and CDR2 is SVGIG (reference sequence). The CDR3, as DNA: TGTGCCTGGAGTGTAACACGTGGCGGCTACACCTTC. Protein sequence: CAWSVTRGGYTF. The complete variable domain, with remaining parts taken from reference TRBV30 and TRBJ1-2, reads SQTIHQWPATLVQPVGSPLSLECTVEGTSNPNLYWYRQAAGRGLQLLFYSVGIGQISSEVPQNLSASRPQDRQFILSSKKLLLSDSGFYLCAWSVTRGGYTFGSGTRLTVV.

The DNA for the CDR3 is TGTGCCAGCAGCCCGAGGTTGGAGGGGTTTATCTATGGCTACACCTTC. Amino acids: CASSPRLEGFIYGYTF. V gene TRBV5-6 combines with J gene TRBJ1-2, with a tentative D call TRBD1 (5 bases). In germline, CDR1 is SGHDT, CDR2 YYEEEE. Trimming took off 4 bases at V and 4 bases at J, with 20 bases between the two ends. The CDR3 extends over 16 amino acids.

In its sample, this clone was seen once. The chain joins TRBV18 to TRBJ2-7, with 9 bases lining up with TRBD1. The ends lost 5 bases at V and 2 bases at J; junction bases unmatched: 4. Looked up from germline, CDR1 is KGHSH and CDR2 is LQKENI. The CDR3 runs 14 residues. CDR3 protein: CASSIGTGTYEQYF. In DNA form, the CDR3 reads TGTGCCAGCTCAATCGGGACAGGGACCTACGAGCAGTACTTC.

The chain links TRBV25-1 to TRBJ1-2; 11 nucleotides match TRBD1. The CDR3 consists of 14 residues. Losses at the gene ends were 3 bases for V and 9 bases for J; bases not matched to a gene: 6. Germline V gene data show CDR1 as MGHDK and CDR2 as SYGVNS. Written as DNA, the CDR3 is TGTGCCAGCAGTGATCCTGGACAGGGGGCCCGCTACACCTTC. Protein product: CASSDPGQGARYTF.